Each of the 15 T cell receptor beta chains below was sequenced from the same sample in a study of early T cells in non-severe SARS-CoV-2 infection. TCRdb re-called the 5' RACE reads with MiXCR, one entry per CDR3 protein. The sample has around 57,000 distinct CDR3 sequences; 11% are singletons. The material sequenced was whole blood. The origin of the receptors is an adult who was a healthcare worker with PCR-confirmed SARS-CoV-2 infection or an uninfected control (not recorded which).

The table lists this clonotype with many counts. The rearrangement joins TRBV6-1 to TRBJ2-7, with 7 bases lining up with TRBD2. CDR1 and CDR2 (germline): MNHNS, SASEGT. Trimming removed 6 bases from V and 5 bases from J; junction bases left unmatched: 7. The CDR3 is made up of 13 amino acids. For the CDR3, the DNA is TGTGCCAGCAGAGGTTGGAGCGGGGACGAGCAGTACTTC. Protein sequence: CASRGWSGDEQYF.

By proportion, this clonotype is medium-sized (0.01 to 0.1%). The CDR3 coding sequence is TGCAGCGTTGGACTAGCGGTCAGCACAGATACGCAGTATTTT. Its translation: CSVGLAVSTDTQYF. The chain recombines TRBV29-1 with TRBJ2-3; 9 nucleotides match TRBD2. Germline CDR1 reads SQVTM; CDR2 reads ANQGSEA. This CDR3 contains 14 residues. The J segment lost 0 bases and the V segment lost 4 bases, leaving 2 bases of the junction unmatched.

About this clonotype itself: Given a much more abundant clone one base away, this may be a read error. V is TRBV3-1 and J is TRBJ2-1; D not resolved. The CDR3 is 12 residues long. Germline V gives CDR1 LGHDT, CDR2 YNNKEL (reference sequence). As DNA, the CDR3 is TGTGCCAGCAGCTCCGGGCCCAATGAGCAGATCTTC. This sequence encodes CASSSGPNEQIF.

V gene TRBV28 combines with J gene TRBJ2-3; 7 nucleotides match TRBD1. The CDR3 has 15 residues. V was clipped by 6 bases and J by 2 bases; unmatched bases: 8. Looked up from germline, CDR1 is MDHEN and CDR2 is SYDVKM. CDR3 sequence: CASSPGTAHTDTQYF. The CDR3 DNA is TGTGCCAGCAGCCCTGGGACAGCTCACACAGATACGCAGTATTTT.

The chain couples TRBV11-2 to TRBJ2-2; no clear D gene. The V end lost 1 base, the J end lost 2 bases, and 11 bases lay between the germline ends. The CDR3 sequence is 16 residues long. Germline V lookup: CDR1 SGHAT, CDR2 FQNNGV. The CDR3 bases are TGTGCCAGCAGCTTAGGTAGTTCCCGAAACACCGGGGAGCTGTTTTTT. Residues: CASSLGSSRNTGELFF.

The chain uses TRBV12-3 or TRBV12-4 and TRBJ2-2; tentative D call: TRBD1 (6 bases). This CDR3 contains 14 residues. V shed 1 base and J shed 6 bases, with 9 bases lying between them. The CDR3 here is CASSLGQAAGELFF. The DNA of the CDR3 is TGTGCCAGCAGTTTAGGACAGGCCGCCGGGGAGCTGTTTTTT.

This clonotype was found many times. The chain recombines TRBV5-4 with TRBJ1-6; D is undetermined. Trimming removed 4 bases from V and 6 bases from J, with 8 bases in between. Germline CDR1 reads SGHNT; CDR2 reads YYREEE (reference sequence). CDR3 length equals 13 residues. CDR3 sequence reads: CASSTGPNSPLHF. CDR3 sequence (DNA): TGTGCCAGCAGCACCGGCCCTAATTCACCCCTCCACTTT.

This sequence joins TRBV5-1 and TRBJ1-1; D gene uncertain. The CDR3 consists of 16 residues. V was shortened by 4 bases and J by 1 base, with 17 bases between the two germline ends. Per the germline V gene, CDR1 is SGHRS and CDR2 is YFSETQ. The CDR3 region is CASSPGLVDWNTEAFF. CDR3 DNA: TGCGCCAGCAGCCCAGGCCTTGTAGACTGGAACACTGAAGCTTTCTTT.

Here the CDR3 reads CASRTSGFKNIQYF. The CDR3 coding sequence is TGTGCCAGCAGGACCTCGGGGTTCAAAAACATTCAGTACTTC. The rearrangement joins TRBV28 to TRBJ2-4; perhaps TRBD2 as D (5 bases). The germline gives CDR1 MDHEN, CDR2 SYDVKM. V lost 6 bases and J 3 bases, leaving 12 bases between the germline ends. The CDR3 covers 14 residues.

This clonotype showed up many times. V and J are TRBV5-1 and TRBJ2-2, with 7 bases lining up with TRBD1. CDR1 and CDR2 from the germline V gene are SGHRS and YFSETQ. V dropped 1 base and J dropped 5; count of bases not matched to a gene: 5. This CDR3 is built from 15 residues. DNA for the CDR3: TGCGCCAGCAGCTTGACAGGGGAAAGGACCGGGGAGCTGTTTTTT. Translated: CASSLTGERTGELFF.

The gene calls are TRBV7-9 and TRBJ2-3; no clear D gene. From germline, CDR1 is SEHNR and CDR2 FQNEAQ (reference sequence). The CDR3 is 13 amino acids. Between the trimmed V and J ends, which lost 2 bases and 5 bases, there was a span of 8 bases. The CDR3 region is CASSLTQGDTQYF. The DNA of the CDR3 is TGTGCCAGCAGCTTAACCCAAGGAGATACGCAGTATTTT.

J is TRBJ1-5 and V is TRBV14, with a possible D match to TRBD1 (6 bases). The V and J ends lost 0 bases and 4 bases respectively, with 13 bases between them. This CDR3 is 16 amino acids long. The germline V gene has CDR1 SGHDN and CDR2 FVKESK. The CDR3 protein is CASSQDGRGGNQPQHF. The DNA of the CDR3 is TGTGCCAGCAGCCAAGATGGCAGGGGAGGAAATCAGCCCCAGCATTTT.

This sequence joins TRBV5-1 and TRBJ2-7; TRBD2 might be the D (7 bases). In germline, CDR1 is SGHRS, CDR2 YFSETQ. Trimming pared 4 bases from V and 3 bases from J, leaving 17 bases between. The CDR3 length is 15 residues. In DNA, the CDR3 is TGCGCCAGCAGCGCGGCGGGGGCCCAAATCTACGAGCAGTACTTC. This translates into CASSAAGAQIYEQYF.

This clonotype was counted ten times or more. This chain connects TRBV5-1 to TRBJ1-1, with D possibly matching TRBD1 (6 bases). V lost 4 bases, J lost 5 bases, and 9 bases lay in between. The CDR3 is 12 residues long. Looked up from germline, CDR1 is SGHRS and CDR2 is YFSETQ. CDR3 protein: CASSVTGTEAFF. CDR3 nucleotide sequence: TGCGCCAGCAGCGTTACAGGGACTGAAGCTTTCTTT.

The J gene is TRBJ2-7, the V gene TRBV9; D remains unclear. Germline V gene lookup returns CDR1 SGDLS and CDR2 YYNGEE. This CDR3 spans 15 amino acids. Trimming left V 0 bases short and J 7 bases short, with 17 bases between. The CDR3 region has the DNA TGTGCCAGCAGCGTAGGGGCGAACTGGGTAATGGAGCAGTACTTC. Translated: CASSVGANWVMEQYF. The full variable domain, in which reference TRBV9 and TRBJ2-7 provide the parts outside the CDR3, is DSGVTQTPKHLITATGQRVTLRCSPRSGDLSVYWYQQSLDQGLQFLIQYYNGEERAKGNILERFSAQQFPDLHSELNLSSLELGDSALYFCASSVGANWVMEQYFGPGTRLTVT.